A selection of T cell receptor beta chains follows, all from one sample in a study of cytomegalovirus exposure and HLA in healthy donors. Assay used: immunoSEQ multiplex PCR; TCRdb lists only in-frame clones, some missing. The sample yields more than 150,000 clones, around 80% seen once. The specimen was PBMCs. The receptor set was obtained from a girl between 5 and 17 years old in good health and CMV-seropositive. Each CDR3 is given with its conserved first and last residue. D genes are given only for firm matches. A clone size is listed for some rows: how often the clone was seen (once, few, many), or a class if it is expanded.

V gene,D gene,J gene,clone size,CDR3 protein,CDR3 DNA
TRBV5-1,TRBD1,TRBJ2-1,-,CASSLGQGTHEQFF,TGCGCCAGCAGCCTGGGACAGGGGACCCATGAGCAGTTCTTC
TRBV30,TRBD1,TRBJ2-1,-,CAWRKTGVTYNEQFF,TGTGCCTGGAGGAAGACAGGGGTCACGTACAATGAGCAGTTCTTC
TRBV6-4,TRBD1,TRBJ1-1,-,CASSKTGEDTEAFF,TGTGCCAGCAGTAAGACAGGGGAGGACACTGAAGCTTTCTTT
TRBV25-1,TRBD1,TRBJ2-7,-,CASSDGGTGGYEQYF,TGTGCCAGCAGTGATGGGGGGACAGGGGGCTACGAGCAGTACTTC
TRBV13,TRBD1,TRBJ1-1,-,CASSRGQKMNTEAFF,TGTGCCAGCAGCCGGGGACAGAAAATGAACACTGAAGCTTTCTTT
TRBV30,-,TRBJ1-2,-,CAWNAREGYGYTF,TGTGCCTGGAACGCCCGGGAAGGCTATGGCTACACCTTC
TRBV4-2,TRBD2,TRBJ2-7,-,CASSQEGGLAAYEQYF,TGTGCCAGCAGCCAAGAGGGGGGACTAGCGGCCTACGAGCAGTACTTC
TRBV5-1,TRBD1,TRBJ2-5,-,CASSFGTEETQYF,TGCGCCAGCAGCTTCGGGACAGAGGAGACCCAGTACTTC
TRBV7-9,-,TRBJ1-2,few,CASSLLAGVYGYTF,TGTGCCAGCAGCTTATTGGCAGGGGTATATGGCTACACCTTC
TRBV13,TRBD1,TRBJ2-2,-,CASRRTGTGATGELFF,TGTGCCAGCAGGAGAACCGGGACAGGGGCCACCGGGGAGCTGTTTTTT
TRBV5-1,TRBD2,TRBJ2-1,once,CASSLGGAGGQDEQFF,TGCGCCAGCAGCTTGGGGGGAGCGGGGGGCCAGGATGAGCAGTTCTTC
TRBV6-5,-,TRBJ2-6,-,CASSSGISGANVLTF,TGTGCCAGCAGTTCAGGGATCTCTGGGGCCAACGTCCTGACTTTC
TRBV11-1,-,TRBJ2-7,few,CASSRTAQTYEQYF,TGTGCCAGCAGCCGGACAGCTCAGACCTACGAGCAGTACTTC
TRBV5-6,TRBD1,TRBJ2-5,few,CASTSSSRGRHEETQYF,TGTGCCAGCACCTCCTCTTCGAGGGGGCGACACGAAGAGACCCAGTACTTC
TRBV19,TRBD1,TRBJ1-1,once,CASSYRTGVGTEAFF,TGTGCCAGTAGTTACCGTACAGGGGTTGGCACTGAAGCTTTCTTT
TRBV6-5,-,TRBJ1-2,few,CASSYSRSNYGYTF,TGTGCCAGCAGTTACTCGCGTTCGAACTATGGCTACACCTTC
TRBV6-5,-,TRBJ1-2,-,CASSEDVRGYGYTF,TGTGCCAGCAGCGAAGATGTCAGGGGCTATGGCTACACCTTC
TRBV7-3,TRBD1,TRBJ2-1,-,CASSSSTGGASYNEQFF,TGTGCCAGCAGCTCCTCGACAGGGGGCGCCTCCTACAATGAGCAGTTCTTC
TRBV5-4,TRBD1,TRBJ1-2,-,CASRRGQDYGYTF,TGTGCCAGCAGGAGGGGACAGGACTATGGCTACACCTTC
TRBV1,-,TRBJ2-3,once,CTSSQDRQELHTDTQYF,TGCACCAGCAGCCAAGATAGACAGGAGCTACACACAGATACGCAGTATTTT
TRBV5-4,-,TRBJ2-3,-,CASSSERELKTDTQYF,TGTGCCAGCAGCTCCGAGAGGGAGTTAAAAACAGATACGCAGTATTTT
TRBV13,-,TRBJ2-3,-,CASSLTSGGFPTDTQYF,TGTGCCAGCAGCCTCACATCGGGCGGGTTCCCCACAGATACGCAGTATTTT
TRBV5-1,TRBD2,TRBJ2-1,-,CASSSRTSGYNEQFF,TGCGCCAGCAGCTCCCGGACTAGCGGTTACAATGAGCAGTTCTTC
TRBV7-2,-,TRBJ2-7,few,CASSLGLVQEQYF,TGTGCCAGCAGCTTAGGACTAGTACAAGAGCAGTACTTC
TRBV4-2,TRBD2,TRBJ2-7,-,CASSQGASGLYEQYF,TGTGCCAGCAGCCAAGGAGCTAGCGGGCTTTACGAGCAGTACTTC